This TCR beta chain was obtained from a study of control samples from healthy donors and cancer patients. The germline V and J ends were trimmed by 0 bases and 12 bases, with 12 bases remaining between them. The CDR3 loop spans 13 amino acids. Germline V lookup: CDR1 MGHRA, CDR2 YSYEKL. Libraries were prepared by immunoSEQ multiplex PCR; TCRdb keeps only in-frame clonotypes and omits some of them. Counted here are 120,000 to 150,000 clones, around 90% occurring once; the ten biggest clones make up roughly 5%. This clonotype originated in a man younger than 45 in good health. The sample comprised blood. The V and J genes are TRBV4-1 and TRBJ2-1, with no clear D. The CDR3 sequence is CASSQDLGGWQFF. In nucleotides, the CDR3 is TGCGCCAGCAGCCAAGATTTAGGCGGATGGCAGTTCTTC.